The rows below give T cell receptor beta chains drawn from one sample of a study of immune cell composition in non-small cell lung cancer. Some clones are missing from TCRdb's copy, which holds only in-frame ones; the method was immunoSEQ multiplex PCR. The sample lists some 9,100 clones; almost 70% were seen once. The sequencing input was lung tumor tissue. The receptors shown here come from a human donor with non-small cell lung cancer. The CDR3 runs from the conserved cysteine through the conserved F or W. Fields, in order: CDR3 protein, CDR3 DNA, D gene, clone size, J gene, V gene. A D gene is named only where the DNA matches it firmly. Expanded clones are given a class, and other clones once, few, many or no size at all.

CDR3aa: CASSLSGGPTVYGYTF; CDR3nt: TGTGCCAGCAGCTTAAGCGGGGGGCCCACCGTCTATGGCTACACCTTC; d_gene: NA; abundance: NA; j_gene: TRBJ1-2; v_gene: TRBV4-2
CDR3aa: CASSPSDSLRQPQHF; CDR3nt: TGTGCCAGCAGCCCATCGGACAGTCTCAGGCAGCCCCAGCATTTT; d_gene: NA; abundance: medium-sized; j_gene: TRBJ1-5; v_gene: TRBV6-1
CDR3aa: CASSPGGQGFTSNQPQHF; CDR3nt: TGTGCCAGTAGTCCCGGGGGACAGGGGTTTACCAGCAATCAGCCCCAGCATTTT; d_gene: TRBD1; abundance: NA; j_gene: TRBJ1-5; v_gene: TRBV19
CDR3aa: CASSSGTSGNTIYF; CDR3nt: TGTGCCAGCAGCTCGGGAACCTCTGGAAACACCATATATTTT; d_gene: NA; abundance: NA; j_gene: TRBJ1-3; v_gene: TRBV11-2
CDR3aa: CSVEHIKTGGVWAFF; CDR3nt: TGCAGCGTTGAACATATCAAGACAGGGGGCGTTTGGGCTTTCTTT; d_gene: TRBD1; abundance: NA; j_gene: TRBJ1-1; v_gene: TRBV29-1
CDR3aa: CATRGVYEQYF; CDR3nt: TGTGCCACGAGGGGGGTTTACGAGCAGTACTTC; d_gene: NA; abundance: NA; j_gene: TRBJ2-7; v_gene: TRBV28
CDR3aa: CASRRQGEVIEAFF; CDR3nt: TGTGCCAGCAGGCGACAGGGAGAAGTGATTGAAGCTTTCTTT; d_gene: TRBD1; abundance: NA; j_gene: TRBJ1-1; v_gene: TRBV5-6
CDR3aa: CASSILGHGGYNEQFF; CDR3nt: TGTGCCAGTAGTATCCTCGGGCACGGAGGATACAATGAGCAGTTCTTC; d_gene: NA; abundance: NA; j_gene: TRBJ2-1; v_gene: TRBV19
CDR3aa: CASSHGTVFNQPQHF; CDR3nt: TGTGCCAGCAGCCATGGGACAGTCTTCAATCAGCCCCAGCATTTT; d_gene: TRBD1; abundance: medium-sized; j_gene: TRBJ1-5; v_gene: TRBV16
CDR3aa: CASSYGDNYGYTF; CDR3nt: TGTGCCAGCAGTTACGGGGATAACTATGGCTACACCTTC; d_gene: NA; abundance: NA; j_gene: TRBJ1-2; v_gene: TRBV6-5
CDR3aa: CASSLRPSTGSSTDTQYF; CDR3nt: TGTGCCAGCAGCTTAAGGCCTTCGACAGGGTCTAGCACAGATACGCAGTATTTT; d_gene: TRBD1; abundance: NA; j_gene: TRBJ2-3; v_gene: TRBV7-3
CDR3aa: CASRHQGAVEAFF; CDR3nt: TGTGCCAGCAGACATCAGGGAGCCGTTGAAGCTTTCTTT; d_gene: NA; abundance: NA; j_gene: TRBJ1-1; v_gene: TRBV6-5
CDR3aa: CASSLARWQTNYGYTF; CDR3nt: TGTGCCAGCAGCTTAGCGCGGTGGCAGACAAACTATGGCTACACCTTC; d_gene: NA; abundance: NA; j_gene: TRBJ1-2; v_gene: TRBV7-2
CDR3aa: CASRPTIRTRGDGYTF; CDR3nt: TGCGCCAGCAGACCGACAATAAGGACCCGAGGGGATGGCTACACCTTC; d_gene: NA; abundance: NA; j_gene: TRBJ1-2; v_gene: TRBV10-2
CDR3aa: CASAKRDRGKLFF; CDR3nt: TGTGCCAGCGCCAAGCGGGACAGGGGAAAACTGTTTTTT; d_gene: TRBD1; abundance: NA; j_gene: TRBJ1-4; v_gene: TRBV28
CDR3aa: CASSERYTQYF; CDR3nt: TGTGCCAGCAGTGAAAGATATACGCAGTATTTT; d_gene: NA; abundance: NA; j_gene: TRBJ2-3; v_gene: TRBV2
CDR3aa: CASSLLGLAPFLVF; CDR3nt: TGTGCCAGCAGCTTATTGGGACTAGCCCCCTTTTTGGTCTTC; d_gene: TRBD2; abundance: few; j_gene: TRBJ2-1; v_gene: TRBV7-9
CDR3aa: CASSLATVHNEQFF; CDR3nt: TGTGCCAGCAGCTTGGCTACGGTCCACAATGAGCAGTTCTTC; d_gene: NA; abundance: few; j_gene: TRBJ2-1; v_gene: TRBV5-6
CDR3aa: CASATTPGQGWNEQFF; CDR3nt: TGTGCCAGTGCCACTACGCCGGGACAGGGGTGGAATGAGCAGTTCTTC; d_gene: TRBD1; abundance: few; j_gene: TRBJ2-1; v_gene: TRBV19
CDR3aa: CASSFGRTWATNEKLFF; CDR3nt: TGTGCCAGTTCGTTTGGGAGGACTTGGGCAACTAATGAAAAACTGTTTTTT; d_gene: NA; abundance: NA; j_gene: TRBJ1-4; v_gene: TRBV19
CDR3aa: CATSITGTISYGYTF; CDR3nt: TGTGCCACCAGCATAACCGGGACAATTTCTTATGGCTACACCTTC; d_gene: NA; abundance: NA; j_gene: TRBJ1-2; v_gene: TRBV15
CDR3aa: CAIERFKTQYF; CDR3nt: TGTGCCATCGAGAGATTTAAGACCCAGTACTTC; d_gene: NA; abundance: NA; j_gene: TRBJ2-5; v_gene: TRBV28
CDR3aa: CASSLDLNQPQHF; CDR3nt: TGTGCCAGCAGCTTAGATCTCAATCAGCCCCAGCATTTT; d_gene: NA; abundance: NA; j_gene: TRBJ1-5; v_gene: TRBV13
CDR3aa: CSVGTGFNTEAFF; CDR3nt: TGCAGCGTTGGGACCGGTTTTAACACTGAAGCTTTCTTT; d_gene: NA; abundance: NA; j_gene: TRBJ1-1; v_gene: TRBV29-1
CDR3aa: CASSSSPSSEQYF; CDR3nt: TGTGCCAGCAGCTCGTCCCCGTCCAGCGAGCAGTACTTC; d_gene: NA; abundance: NA; j_gene: TRBJ2-7; v_gene: TRBV7-9
CDR3aa: CASSLGLWGNNEQFF; CDR3nt: TGTGCCAGCAGCTTAGGTCTTTGGGGAAACAATGAGCAGTTCTTC; d_gene: NA; abundance: NA; j_gene: TRBJ2-1; v_gene: TRBV7-9
CDR3aa: CASSSPGLAGGTDEQFF; CDR3nt: TGTGCCAGCAGTTCGCCGGGACTAGCGGGGGGGACCGATGAGCAGTTCTTC; d_gene: TRBD2; abundance: NA; j_gene: TRBJ2-1; v_gene: TRBV7-9